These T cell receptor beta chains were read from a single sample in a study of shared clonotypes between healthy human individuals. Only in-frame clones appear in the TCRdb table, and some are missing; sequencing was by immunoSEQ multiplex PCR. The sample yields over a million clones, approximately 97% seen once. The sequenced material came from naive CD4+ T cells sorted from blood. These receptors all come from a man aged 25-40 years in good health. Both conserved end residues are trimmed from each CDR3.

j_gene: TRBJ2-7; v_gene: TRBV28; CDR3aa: ASSPPDTAYEQY
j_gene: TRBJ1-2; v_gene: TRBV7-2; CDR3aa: ASSLAQMAYGYT
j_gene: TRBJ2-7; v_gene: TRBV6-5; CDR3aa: ASSSRVAGGPEQY
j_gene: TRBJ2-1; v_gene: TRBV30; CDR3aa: AWRARSGASSYNEQF
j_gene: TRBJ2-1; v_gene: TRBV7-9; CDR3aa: ASTFRGNISYNEQF
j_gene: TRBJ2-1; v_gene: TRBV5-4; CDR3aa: ASSLESLLAREQF
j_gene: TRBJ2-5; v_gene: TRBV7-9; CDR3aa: ASSQTGTGDRETQY
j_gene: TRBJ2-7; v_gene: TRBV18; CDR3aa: ASSPRGEQY
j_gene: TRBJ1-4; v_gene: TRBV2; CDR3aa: ASSGAGRSANEKLF
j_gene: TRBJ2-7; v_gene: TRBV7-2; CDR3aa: ASSLGFRLAGAEQY
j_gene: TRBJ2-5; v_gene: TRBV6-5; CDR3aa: ASTGQGGGETQY
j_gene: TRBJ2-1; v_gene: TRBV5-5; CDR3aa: ASSLDGRVSSYNEQF
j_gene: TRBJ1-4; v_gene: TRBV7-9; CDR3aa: ASINQRSGEKLF
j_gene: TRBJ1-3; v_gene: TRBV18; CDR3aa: ASSPRRTGSGNTIY
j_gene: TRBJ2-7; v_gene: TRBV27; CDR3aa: ASSPSRGPYEQY
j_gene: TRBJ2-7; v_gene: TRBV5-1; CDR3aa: ASTGQGLGYEQY
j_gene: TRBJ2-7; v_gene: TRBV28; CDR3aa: ASSDVMAESTG
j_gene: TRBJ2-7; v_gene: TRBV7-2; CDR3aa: ASSLAGTGNYEQY
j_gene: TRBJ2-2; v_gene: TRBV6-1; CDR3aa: ASRREVFNTGELF